A single count supports the clone carrying this TCR beta chain. CDR3 size: 18 residues. Germline assignment: CDR1 KGHSH and CDR2 LQKENI. Germline trimming cut 4 bases from V and 2 bases from J; bases unmatched to any gene: 13. As processed by the authors: Estimates of nucleated cell counts were drawn from the amplification of reference gene primers. The protocol was immunoSEQ multiplex PCR, while the TCRdb copy is restricted to in-frame clones and leaves out a portion. The V and J calls and clone size are taken from that table; D and trimming were inferred from the DNA. The sample holds roughly 62,000 clones, about 85% seen once. The sample originates from a study of blood T cell repertoires in COVID-19.

The chain carries TRBV18 and TRBJ2-3; 9 nucleotides line up with TRBD1. The TCR sequence derives from a human donor with acute or convalescent COVID-19. The donor label of this sample is uncertain. Material for sequencing was peripheral blood. The CDR3 loop is CASSRDRVVPTVTDTQYF. The CDR3, as DNA: TGTGCCAGCTCACGGGACAGGGTAGTCCCCACCGTCACAGATACGCAGTATTTT.